This T cell receptor (beta chain) was captured by sequencing in a study of blood T cells in healthy people across ages. As for this clonotype: The antigen is not known.

The CDR3 length is 15 residues. The ends were cut back, 3 bases at V and 5 bases at J, with 16 bases in the middle. In germline, CDR1 is MNHNS, CDR2 SASEGT. Study-level results: Leaving the PBMCs unsorted stopped any conclusive comparison of naive versus antigen-experienced cells.

A second PCR of 7 to 11 cycles used a sample-barcoded 5' primer and a J-beta primer mix. TCRdb fed the 5' RACE reads into MiXCR, producing one record per CDR3 protein. The table shows about 650,000 distinct CDR3 sequences, with about 30% occurring only once. The clonotype comes from a woman of 80 years or more in good health. What was sequenced was blood. V gene TRBV6-1 combines with J gene TRBJ1-1; a weak D match, TRBD1 (5 bases). CDR3: CASSESPGRDTEAFF. CDR3 bases: TGTGCCAGCAGTGAGAGTCCAGGGCGAGATACTGAAGCTTTCTTT.